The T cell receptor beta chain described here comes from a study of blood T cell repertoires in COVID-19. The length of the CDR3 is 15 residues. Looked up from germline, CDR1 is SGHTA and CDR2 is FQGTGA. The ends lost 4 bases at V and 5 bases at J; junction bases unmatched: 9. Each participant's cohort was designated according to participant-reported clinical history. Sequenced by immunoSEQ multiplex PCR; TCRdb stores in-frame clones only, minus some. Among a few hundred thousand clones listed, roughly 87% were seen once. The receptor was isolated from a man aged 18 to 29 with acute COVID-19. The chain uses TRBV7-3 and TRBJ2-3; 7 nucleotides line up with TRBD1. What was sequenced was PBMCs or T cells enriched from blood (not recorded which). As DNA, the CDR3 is TGTGCCAGCAGCTCCCAAGGGGGCTCCATAGATACGCAGTATTTT. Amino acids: CASSSQGGSIDTQYF.